The T cell receptor (beta chain) described here comes from a study of T cell repertoires in cytomegalovirus infection. Study details: In the study, CMV epitopes included recently identified HLA-C-restricted and well-studied HLA-B-restricted ones. It can be stated that public TCR beta signatures indicated CMV infection as well as a matching HLA type. Study-wide findings and caveats: Carriers of CMV plus the relevant HLA were identified by cumulative public TCR beta family frequency. Dominating the ex vivo response were TCR beta clonotypes that were CMV-specific and HLA-C-restricted.

This clonotype was seen many times. Its antigen is not identified. The CDR3 loop spans 13 amino acids. Trimming removed 0 bases at V and 8 bases at J, with 8 bases between. Germline lookup yields CDR1 MGHRA and CDR2 YSYEKL. Using its own MiXCR run on the reads, TCRdb lists one record per CDR3 protein. The table lists some 800,000 distinct CDR3 sequences, around a third of them singletons. Material: cultured CD8+ T cells from PBMCs, obtained from culture after CMV antigen stimulation. This sequence originates from a human donor in good health (CMV status not recorded). Some clones in this sample may be carry-over from other donors' samples. V is TRBV4-1 and J is TRBJ2-1, with D tentatively TRBD1 (5 bases). CDR3 loop: CASSQDWGHEQFF. The CDR3 bases are TGCGCCAGCAGCCAAGATTGGGGCCATGAGCAGTTCTTC.